The 7 T cell receptor beta chains listed next were all sequenced from one sample in a study of regulatory T cells in long-lasting Graves disease. Time point in this sample: newly diagnosed GD, antithyroid drugs for less than 3 months. There was RNA extracted from PBMCs, and the TCR library was made from it. For TCR beta, libraries came from iRepertoire HTBI primers and Arm-PCR of CDR3 regions. TCRdb reprocessed the multiplex PCR reads via MiXCR and lists one record per CDR3 protein. The table shows 400,000 to 500,000 distinct CDR3 sequences, with over 15% occurring only once. This sample also appeared in a second study, on T cells in Graves' hyperthyroidism and ophthalmopathy.

Specimen: peripheral blood mononuclear cells (PBMCs), collected at new diagnosis, from a patient treated with antithyroid drugs. Receptor source: a woman under 30 with Graves disease.

This clonotype was picked up a small number of times. The chain combines TRBV28 with TRBJ2-1; D is ambiguous. Deletions cut 3 bases from V and 0 bases from J, with 6 bases between. The CDR3 length is 14 residues. Per germline, CDR1 MDHEN and CDR2 SYDVKM. This CDR3 is CASSLAASYNEQFF. DNA for the CDR3: TGTGCCAGCAGTTTGGCGGCCTCCTACAATGAGCAGTTCTTC.

At least ten counts were recorded for this clonotype. The chain combines TRBV29-1 with TRBJ2-3, with D maybe TRBD1 (5 bases). CDR1 is SQVTM, CDR2 ANQGSEA, per germline. V shed 6 bases and J shed 10 bases, with 26 bases lying between them. The CDR3 totals 15 residues. The CDR3 region has the DNA TGCAGCGTCCCCCTGCATGACAGCTACCAAGTCGCGCAGTATTTT. Translation: CSVPLHDSYQVAQYF.

The V and J genes are TRBV3-1 and TRBJ2-7, with 10 bases that match TRBD1. The CDR3 is 14 amino acids. The V segment lost 6 bases and the J segment 3 bases; nucleotides outside the gene matches: 5. The germline CDR1 and CDR2 sequences are LGHDT and YNNKEL (reference sequence). Written as DNA, the CDR3 is TGTGCCAGCAGGACGACAGGGGGCGTCTACGAGCAGTACTTC. It specifies CASRTTGGVYEQYF.

This clonotype was found a few times. The gene calls are TRBV20-1 and TRBJ2-5; D call uncertain. CDR3 length: 13 amino acids. Trimming left V 4 bases short and J 1 base short, with 10 bases between. Germline V lookup: CDR1 DFQATT, CDR2 SNEGSKA (reference sequence). The CDR3 bases are TGCAGTGCTACAAACCTCCCCCAAGAGACCCAGTACTTC. Its protein is CSATNLPQETQYF.

This clonotype came up many times. The chain carries TRBV28 and TRBJ2-1; 7 bases line up with TRBD2. Germline loops: CDR1 MDHEN, CDR2 SYDVKM. J was trimmed by 6 bases and V by 1 base; bases with no gene match: 12. The CDR3 length is 17 residues. In DNA, the CDR3 is TGTGCCAGCAGTTTATACCGTTTAGGGGCTAGCGGCAATGAGCAGTTCTTC. Translation: CASSLYRLGASGNEQFF.

This clonotype occurred many times. This sequence joins TRBV29-1 and TRBJ2-7; 9 nucleotides align to TRBD2. CDR1 SQVTM and CDR2 ANQGSEA come from the germline V gene. This CDR3 spans 13 amino acids. With 7 bases clipped from V and 0 bases from J, the junction kept 4 bases outside the gene matches. For the CDR3, the DNA is TGCAGCGGGACTAGCGAGTCCTCCTACGAGCAGTACTTC. This codes for CSGTSESSYEQYF.

This clonotype was recorded at least ten times. Sequence at one end of the junction differs from germline and may be a read error. The V call is TRBV5-1, the J call TRBJ2-1; TRBD2 might be the D (6 bases). Germline-derived CDR1 and CDR2 are SGHRS and YFSETQ. This CDR3 region has 16 residues. The CDR3 sequence is CASSLEGEFLGYEQFF. The CDR3 DNA follows: TGTGCCAGCAGCTTGGAGGGAGAGTTTCTCGGATATGAGCAGTTCTTC.